A selection of T cell receptor beta chains follows, all from one sample in a study of T-cell reconstitution after alpha-beta-depleted transplantation in children. TCRdb re-called the PCR reads with MiXCR, one entry per CDR3 protein. This table has over 200,000 distinct CDR3 sequences, roughly a tenth appearing once. The material sequenced was PBMCs from the stem cell graft donor, taken from the stem cell graft. The receptors were sampled from a human donor who donated a stem cell graft to a child with acute lymphoblastic leukemia. Both conserved end residues are part of each CDR3. A D gene is named only where the DNA matches it firmly.

CASSVFGQPASGGLYNEQFF TRBV11-2 TRBD2
CSARGLAGGWETQYF TRBV20-1 TRBD2
CASGTMRADEKLFF TRBV6-2/TRBV6-3 NA
CSARFGQGFLYGYTF TRBV20-1 NA
CASSIRQGGSTEAFF TRBV12-3/TRBV12-4 TRBD1
CASRGGRGAPEAFF TRBV21-1 NA
CAISAGQNTEAFF TRBV10-3 NA
CASSELENTGELFF TRBV10-2 NA
CASSLRSASYEQYF TRBV5-1 NA
CASSAGPQKSSYNSPLHF TRBV9 NA
CSVGPGQEQYF TRBV29-1 NA
CASRTSRIGSGTEAFF TRBV28 NA
CAWSTWGRVEISGNTIYF TRBV30 NA
CATADRGPYEQYF TRBV12-3/TRBV12-4 TRBD1
CASSHAGAGNTIYF TRBV7-9 NA
CASSSPSTGDNGYGYTF TRBV6-5 TRBD1
CASSPDRSRQETQYF TRBV7-2 NA
CASSQASQGIYEQYF TRBV3-1 NA
CASSFDSGTAGGYTF TRBV6-5 NA
CASSVRDIGGTGELFF TRBV5-1 NA
CSARPRQGSYEQYF TRBV20-1 TRBD1
CASSLEPAPQETQYF TRBV5-6 NA
CSVKGQGLAGELFF TRBV29-1 TRBD1
CSVDNGGSYEQYF TRBV29-1 NA
CASSDLRGVTDTQYF TRBV2 TRBD2
CSASPTSSDTQYF TRBV20-1 NA
CAMGLGHRLGGTDTQYF TRBV28 NA
CASSLVSGGLTYEQYF TRBV7-2 NA
CASSPAGDTQPQHF TRBV5-1 NA
CASSLPGPAGIYGYTF TRBV2 NA
CSAREGQWSEAFF TRBV20-1 TRBD1
CSARELGRNSYEQYF TRBV20-1 NA
CASSFGTNTEAFF TRBV5-1 NA
CASSFFTYEQYF TRBV5-6 NA
CSAYHRAYNEQFF TRBV29-1 NA
CAISERQGFSEQYF TRBV10-3 NA